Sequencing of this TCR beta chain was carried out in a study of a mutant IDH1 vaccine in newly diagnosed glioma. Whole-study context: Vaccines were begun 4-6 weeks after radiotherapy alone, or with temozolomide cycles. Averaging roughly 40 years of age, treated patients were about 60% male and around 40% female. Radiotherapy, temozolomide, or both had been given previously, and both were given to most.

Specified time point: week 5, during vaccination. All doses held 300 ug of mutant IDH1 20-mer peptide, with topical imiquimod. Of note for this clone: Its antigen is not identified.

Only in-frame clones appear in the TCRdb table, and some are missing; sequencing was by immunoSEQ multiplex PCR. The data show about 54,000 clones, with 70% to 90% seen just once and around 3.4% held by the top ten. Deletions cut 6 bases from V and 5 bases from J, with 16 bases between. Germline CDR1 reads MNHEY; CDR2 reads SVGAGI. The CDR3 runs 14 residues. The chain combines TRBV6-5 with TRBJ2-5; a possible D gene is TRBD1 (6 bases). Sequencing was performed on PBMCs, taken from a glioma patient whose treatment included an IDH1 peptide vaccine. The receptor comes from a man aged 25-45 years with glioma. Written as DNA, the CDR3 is TGTGCCAGCAGCCAGGACAGCTTTTCGGAGACCCAGTACTTC. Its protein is CASSQDSFSETQYF.